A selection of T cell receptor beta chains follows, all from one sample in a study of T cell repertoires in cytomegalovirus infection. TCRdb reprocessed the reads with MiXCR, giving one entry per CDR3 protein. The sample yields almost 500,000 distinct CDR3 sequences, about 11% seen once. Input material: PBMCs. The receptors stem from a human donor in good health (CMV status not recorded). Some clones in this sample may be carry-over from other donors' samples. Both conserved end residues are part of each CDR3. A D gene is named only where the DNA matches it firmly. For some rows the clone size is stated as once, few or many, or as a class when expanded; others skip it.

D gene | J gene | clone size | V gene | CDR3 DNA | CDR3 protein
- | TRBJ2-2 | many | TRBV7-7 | TGTGCTAGCAGCCCCCTAATGAACACCGGGGAGCTGTTTTTT | CASSPLMNTGELFF
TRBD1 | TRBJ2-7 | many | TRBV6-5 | TGTGCCAGCAGTTACTCAGGAACAGGGGTGATTCCCTACGAGCAGTACTTC | CASSYSGTGVIPYEQYF
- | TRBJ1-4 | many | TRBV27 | TGTGCCAGCAGTTCTGCCCTCCAGGGGTACGGTAATGAAAAACTGTTTTTT | CASSSALQGYGNEKLFF
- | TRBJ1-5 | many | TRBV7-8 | TGTGCCAGCAGCTTATACGGGGGGCTTGACAATCAGCCCCAGCATTTT | CASSLYGGLDNQPQHF
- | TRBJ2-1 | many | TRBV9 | TGTGCCAGCAGCGTAGAGTACGGAGCAAAAAGTGAGCAGTTCTTC | CASSVEYGAKSEQFF
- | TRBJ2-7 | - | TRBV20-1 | TGCAGTGCGAGCCCCCGGGCGGTCAACGAGCAGTACTTC | CSASPRAVNEQYF
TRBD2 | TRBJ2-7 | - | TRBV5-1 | TGCGCCAGCAGCTCCCGGGGGGTTAGCGGACCTCCCTACGAGCAGTACTTC | CASSSRGVSGPPYEQYF
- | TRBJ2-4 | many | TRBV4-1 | TGCGCCAGCAGCCAAGATAATAGCGACGCCTCTCTAGCCAAAAACATTCAGTACTTC | CASSQDNSDASLAKNIQYF
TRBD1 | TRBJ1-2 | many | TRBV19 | TGTGCCAGTAGTATCCCGACAGGGCCTTCGAACTATGGCTACACCTTC | CASSIPTGPSNYGYTF
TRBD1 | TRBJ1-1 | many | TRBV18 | TGTGCCAGCTCCTCCGGGACAGGGGGCAAGGGAACTGAAGCTTTCTTT | CASSSGTGGKGTEAFF
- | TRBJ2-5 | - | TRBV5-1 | TGCGCCAGCAGCTTGCCCGATATCAGACTCCAAGAGACCCAGTACTTC | CASSLPDIRLQETQYF
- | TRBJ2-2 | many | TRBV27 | TGTGCCAGCAGTTTATCTTCAACAGGGCCGCGCGGGGACGGGGAGCTGTTTTTT | CASSLSSTGPRGDGELFF
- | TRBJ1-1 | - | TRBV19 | TGTGCCAGTAGAGATATAGGGGGGATTGGGACTGAAGCTTTCTTT | CASRDIGGIGTEAFF
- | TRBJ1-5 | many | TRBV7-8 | TGTGCCAGCAGCTTAGATCGTTGGGGGGATCAGCCCCAGCATTTT | CASSLDRWGDQPQHF
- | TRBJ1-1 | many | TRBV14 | TGTGCCAGCAGCCTAAGTGATTGGGGGCACGAAGCTTTCTTT | CASSLSDWGHEAFF
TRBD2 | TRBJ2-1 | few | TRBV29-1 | TGCAGCGTACCTGTGGGAGGGACCTACAATGAGCAGTTCTTC | CSVPVGGTYNEQFF
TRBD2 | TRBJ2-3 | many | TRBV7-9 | TGTGCCAGCAGCTTACGGGGGACTAGCGCAGATACGCAGTATTTT | CASSLRGTSADTQYF
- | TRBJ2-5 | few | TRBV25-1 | TGTGCCAGCAGTATCCCCCCGGTCCAGTACTTC | CASSIPPVQYF
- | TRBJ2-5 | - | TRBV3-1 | TGTGCCAGCAGCCCCGCGTCGGAGGCCCAGTACTTC | CASSPASEAQYF
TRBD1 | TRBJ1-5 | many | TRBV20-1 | TGCAGTGCTAGCTCCAGGGACAGGGGGTGGTTTCAGCCCCAGCATTTT | CSASSRDRGWFQPQHF
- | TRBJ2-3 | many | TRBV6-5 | TGTGCCAGCAGTGGGGGCCTGGGCGGGCTAGAGTTGCAGTATTTT | CASSGGLGGLELQYF
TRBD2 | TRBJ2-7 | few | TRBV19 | TGTGCCAGTAGTATAGAGACTAGCGGGAGGTACCACGAGCAGTACTTC | CASSIETSGRYHEQYF
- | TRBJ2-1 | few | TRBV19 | TGTGCCAGTAGTATAGTGGGTGGAGGCTACAATGAGCAGTTCTTC | CASSIVGGGYNEQFF
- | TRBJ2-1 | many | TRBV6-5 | TGTGCCAGCCAAATCGAAGGGGGGGTGTACAATGAGCAGTTCTTC | CASQIEGGVYNEQFF
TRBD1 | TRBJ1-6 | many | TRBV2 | TGTGCCAGCAGTGGGGCAGGGGGCCGAGTGGGTTCACCCCTCCACTTT | CASSGAGGRVGSPLHF
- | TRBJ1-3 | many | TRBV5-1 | TGCGCCAGCAGCTTGGATATGGGACCTGGAAACACCATATATTTT | CASSLDMGPGNTIYF
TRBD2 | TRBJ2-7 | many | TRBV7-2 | TGTGCCAGCAGCTTAAGTGGCGGGAGGGGATACGAGCAGTACTTC | CASSLSGGRGYEQYF
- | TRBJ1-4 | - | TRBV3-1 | TGTGCCAGCAGCCAAGGCACAGCTAATGAAAAACTGTTTTTT | CASSQGTANEKLFF
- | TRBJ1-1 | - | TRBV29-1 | TGCAGCGTTGAAGGGGCAGTCTTGGGCACTGAAGCTTTCTTT | CSVEGAVLGTEAFF
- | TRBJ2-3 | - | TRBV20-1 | TGCAGTGGGAGACCCCCGTCGGAAGATACGCAGTATTTT | CSGRPPSEDTQYF
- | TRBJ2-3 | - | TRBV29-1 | TGCAGCGTTGACGCATCCGGGATAACCTACCCAGATACGCAGTATTTT | CSVDASGITYPDTQYF
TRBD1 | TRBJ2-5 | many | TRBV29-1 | TGCAGCACGACGACAGGGGGCGAGACCCAGTACTTC | CSTTTGGETQYF
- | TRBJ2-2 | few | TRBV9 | TGTGCCAGCAGCGTACTGGAGGGAGCCGGGGAGCTGTTTTTT | CASSVLEGAGELFF